This section outlines one T cell receptor (beta chain) sequence together with its context. The antigen remains unidentified. This entry belongs to a study of T cell responses to AZD1222 COVID-19 vaccine. General study results and limits: Donors, mostly white British, included more females; clonal diversity was possibly underestimated.

TCRdb's table, derived via immunoSEQ multiplex PCR, lists solely in-frame clones and lacks some. The table has roughly 180,000 clones, just under 95% seen once. The source of this sequence is an adult who received the MenACWY meningococcal vaccine as a control. Sequences were derived from peripheral blood, sampled 28 days after the second dose of the MenACWY control vaccine.

For the CDR3, the DNA is TGTGCCAGCAGCCCGGACAGGGGGTTCAACAATGAGCAGTTCTTC. It codes for CASSPDRGFNNEQFF. V usage is TRBV6-5 and J usage is TRBJ2-1; 10 nucleotides line up with TRBD1. CDR1 and CDR2 from the germline V gene are MNHEY and SVGAGI. Trimming cost V 6 bases and J 5 bases; bases outside gene matches: 7. This CDR3 region has 15 residues.